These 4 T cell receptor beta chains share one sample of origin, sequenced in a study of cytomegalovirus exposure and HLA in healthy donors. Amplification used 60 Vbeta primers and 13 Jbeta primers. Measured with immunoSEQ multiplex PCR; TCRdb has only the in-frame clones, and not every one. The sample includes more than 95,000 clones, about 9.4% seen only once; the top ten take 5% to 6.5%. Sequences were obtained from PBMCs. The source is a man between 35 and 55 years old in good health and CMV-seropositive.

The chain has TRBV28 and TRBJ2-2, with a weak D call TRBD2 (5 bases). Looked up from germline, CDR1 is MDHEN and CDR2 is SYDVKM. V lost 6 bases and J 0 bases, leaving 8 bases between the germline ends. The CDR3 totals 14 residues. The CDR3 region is CASSGISNTGELFF. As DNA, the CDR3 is TGTGCCAGCAGCGGGATTTCGAACACCGGGGAGCTGTTTTTT.

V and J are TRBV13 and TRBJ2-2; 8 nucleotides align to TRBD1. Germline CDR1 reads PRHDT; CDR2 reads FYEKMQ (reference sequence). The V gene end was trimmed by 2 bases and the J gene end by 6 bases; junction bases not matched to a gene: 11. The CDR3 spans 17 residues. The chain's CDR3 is CASSLQRQGARAGELFF. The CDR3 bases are TGTGCCAGCAGCTTACAGAGGCAGGGGGCGCGGGCCGGGGAGCTGTTTTTT. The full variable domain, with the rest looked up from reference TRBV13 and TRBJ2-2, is AAGVIQSPRHLIKEKRETATLKCYPIPRHDTVYWYQQGPGQDPQFLISFYEKMQSDKGSIPDRFSAQQFSDYHSELNMSSLELGDSALYFCASSLQRQGARAGELFFGEGSRLTVL.

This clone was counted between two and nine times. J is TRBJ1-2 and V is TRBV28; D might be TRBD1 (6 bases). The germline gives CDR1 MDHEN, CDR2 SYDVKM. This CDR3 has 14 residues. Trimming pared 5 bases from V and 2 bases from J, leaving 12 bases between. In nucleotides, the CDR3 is TGTGCCAGCAGTACACCGACAGGAAACTATGGCTACACCTTC. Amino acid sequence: CASSTPTGNYGYTF.

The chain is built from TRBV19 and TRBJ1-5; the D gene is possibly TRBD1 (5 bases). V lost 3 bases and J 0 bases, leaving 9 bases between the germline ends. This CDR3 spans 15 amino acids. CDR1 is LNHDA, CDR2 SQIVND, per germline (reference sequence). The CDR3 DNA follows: TGTGCCAGTAGTATTAACAGGTATAGCAATCAGCCCCAGCATTTT. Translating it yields CASSINRYSNQPQHF.